This entry concerns a single TCR beta chain. From germline, CDR1 is SGHRS and CDR2 YFSETQ. This CDR3 is 17 amino acids long. V lost 4 bases and J 4 bases, leaving 24 bases between the germline ends. The data stem from a study of blood T cell repertoires in COVID-19. The wider study: All recovered Cohort 3 donors got two negative PCRs, got clearance, or saw symptom resolution.

Original analysis: Counts of nucleated cells, estimated from reference gene primer amplification, were obtained. TCRdb keeps only in-frame clones here, not all; method: immunoSEQ multiplex PCR. That table gives V, J and clone size, and the DNA gave D and trimming. The table has fewer than 200,000 clones, about 85% seen once. The specimen sequenced was PBMCs or T cells enriched from blood (not recorded which). This chain joins TRBV5-1 and TRBJ2-7; D possibly corresponds to TRBD2 (7 bases). This receptor was identified in a woman in her thirties or forties in a cohort exposed to, infected with or recovered from COVID-19 (not recorded which). Here the CDR3 reads CASSRGVGGRGRYEQYF. In nucleotides, the CDR3 is TGCGCCAGCAGCCGGGGGGTCGGGGGGCGAGGACGTTACGAGCAGTACTTC. The entire variable domain, with the rest obtained from reference TRBV5-1 and TRBJ2-7, is as follows: KAGVTQTPRYLIKTRGQQVTLSCSPISGHRSVSWYQQTPGQGLQFLFEYFSETQRNKGNFPGRFSGRQFSNSRSEMNVSTLELGDSALYLCASSRGVGGRGRYEQYFGPGTRLTVT.